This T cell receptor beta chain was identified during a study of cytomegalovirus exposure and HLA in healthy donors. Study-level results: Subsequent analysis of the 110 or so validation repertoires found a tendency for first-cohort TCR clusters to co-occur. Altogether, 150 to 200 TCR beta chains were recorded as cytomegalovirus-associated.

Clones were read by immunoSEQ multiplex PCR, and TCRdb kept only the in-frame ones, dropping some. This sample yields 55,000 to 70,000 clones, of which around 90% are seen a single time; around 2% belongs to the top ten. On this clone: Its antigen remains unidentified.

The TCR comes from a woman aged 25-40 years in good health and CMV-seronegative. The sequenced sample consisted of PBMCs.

The CDR3 sequence: CASRSTSGSGTGELFF. The CDR3 DNA reads TGTGCCAGTAGATCGACTAGCGGGAGCGGGACCGGGGAGCTGTTTTTT. This chain uses TRBV19 with TRBJ2-2; 12 nucleotides match TRBD2. The V and J ends lost 6 bases and 5 bases, in that order; junction bases with no gene match: 7. This CDR3 is built from 16 residues. Germline V gives CDR1 LNHDA, CDR2 SQIVND (reference sequence).